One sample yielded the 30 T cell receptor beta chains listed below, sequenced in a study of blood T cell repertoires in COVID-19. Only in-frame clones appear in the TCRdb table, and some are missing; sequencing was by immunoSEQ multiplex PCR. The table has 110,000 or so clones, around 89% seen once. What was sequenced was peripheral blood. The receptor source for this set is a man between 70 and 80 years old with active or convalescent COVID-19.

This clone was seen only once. CDR3 nucleotides: TGTGCCAGCAGTTACTCAAGGACAGGGTTGTTGGGCGGCTACACCTTC. Its translation: CASSYSRTGLLGGYTF. The chain couples TRBV6-5 to TRBJ1-2; 8 bases are shared with TRBD1. The junction had 11 bases not matched to a gene; V was cut back by 0 bases and J by 8 bases. This CDR3 is built from 16 residues. Germline V gene sequence: CDR1 MNHEY, CDR2 SVGAGI.

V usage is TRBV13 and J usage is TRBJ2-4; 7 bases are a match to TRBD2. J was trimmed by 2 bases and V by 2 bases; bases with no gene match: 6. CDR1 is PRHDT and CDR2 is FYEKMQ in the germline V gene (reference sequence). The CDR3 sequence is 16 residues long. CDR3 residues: CASSLRGAGTKNIQYF. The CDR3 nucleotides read TGTGCCAGCAGCTTAAGGGGAGCGGGAACCAAAAACATTCAGTACTTC.

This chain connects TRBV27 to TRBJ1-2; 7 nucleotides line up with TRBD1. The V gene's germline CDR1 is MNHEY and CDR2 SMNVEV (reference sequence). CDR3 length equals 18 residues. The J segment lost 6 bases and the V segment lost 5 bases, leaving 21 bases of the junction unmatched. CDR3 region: CASSPRDSNRVGTHGYTF. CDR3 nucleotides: TGTGCCAGCAGTCCCCGGGACAGTAACCGTGTAGGAACCCATGGCTACACCTTC.

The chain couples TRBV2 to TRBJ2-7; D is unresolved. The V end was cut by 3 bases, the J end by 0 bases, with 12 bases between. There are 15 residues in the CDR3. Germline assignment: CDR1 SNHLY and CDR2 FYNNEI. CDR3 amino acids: CASSDRPASSYEQYF. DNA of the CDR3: TGTGCCAGCAGTGATAGGCCAGCTAGCTCCTACGAGCAGTACTTC.

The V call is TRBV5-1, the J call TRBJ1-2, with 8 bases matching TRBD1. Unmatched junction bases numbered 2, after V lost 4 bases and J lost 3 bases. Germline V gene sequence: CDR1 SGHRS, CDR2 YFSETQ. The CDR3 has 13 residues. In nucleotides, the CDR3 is TGCGCCAGCAGCGCACAGGGGGACTATGGCTACACCTTC. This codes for CASSAQGDYGYTF. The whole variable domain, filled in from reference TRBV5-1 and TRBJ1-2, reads KAGVTQTPRYLIKTRGQQVTLSCSPISGHRSVSWYQQTPGQGLQFLFEYFSETQRNKGNFPGRFSGRQFSNSRSEMNVSTLELGDSALYLCASSAQGDYGYTFGSGTRLTVV.

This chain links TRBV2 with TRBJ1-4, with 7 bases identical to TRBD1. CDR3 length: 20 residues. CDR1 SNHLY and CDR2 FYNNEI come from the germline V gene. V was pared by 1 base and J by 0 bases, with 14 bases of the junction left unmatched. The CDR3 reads CASSEVIFPGQRATNEKLFF. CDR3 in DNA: TGTGCCAGCAGTGAAGTTATATTCCCGGGACAGCGAGCAACTAATGAAAAACTGTTTTTT.

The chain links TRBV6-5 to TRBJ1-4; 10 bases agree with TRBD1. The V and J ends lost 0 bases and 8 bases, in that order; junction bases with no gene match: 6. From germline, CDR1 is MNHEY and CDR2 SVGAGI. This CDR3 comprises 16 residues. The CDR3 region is CASSYSGTGVGEKLFF. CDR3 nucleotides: TGTGCCAGCAGTTACTCGGGGACAGGGGTTGGGGAAAAACTGTTTTTT.

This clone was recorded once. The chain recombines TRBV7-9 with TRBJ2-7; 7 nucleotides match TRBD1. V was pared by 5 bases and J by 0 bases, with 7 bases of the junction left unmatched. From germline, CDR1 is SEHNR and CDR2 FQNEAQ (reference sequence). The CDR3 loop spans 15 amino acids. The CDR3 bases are TGTGCCAGCAGCGCGTACCGACAGGGCTCCTACGAGCAGTACTTC. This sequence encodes CASSAYRQGSYEQYF. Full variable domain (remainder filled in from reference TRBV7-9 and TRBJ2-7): DTGVSQNPRHKITKRGQNVTFRCDPISEHNRLYWYRQTLGQGPEFLTYFQNEAQLEKSRLLSDRFSAERPKGSFSTLEIQRTEQGDSAMYLCASSAYRQGSYEQYFGPGTRLTVT.

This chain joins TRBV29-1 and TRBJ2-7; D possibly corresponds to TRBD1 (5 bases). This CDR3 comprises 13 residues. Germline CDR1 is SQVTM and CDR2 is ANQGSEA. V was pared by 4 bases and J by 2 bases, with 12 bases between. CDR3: CSVATGPPYEQYF. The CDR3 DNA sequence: TGCAGCGTTGCTACAGGACCCCCCTACGAGCAGTACTTC.

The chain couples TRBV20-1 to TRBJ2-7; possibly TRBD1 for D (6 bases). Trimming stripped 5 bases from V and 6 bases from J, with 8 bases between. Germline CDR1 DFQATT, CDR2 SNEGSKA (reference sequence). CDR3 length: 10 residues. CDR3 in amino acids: CSAADSEQYF. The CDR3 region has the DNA TGCAGTGCTGCGGACAGCGAGCAGTACTTC.

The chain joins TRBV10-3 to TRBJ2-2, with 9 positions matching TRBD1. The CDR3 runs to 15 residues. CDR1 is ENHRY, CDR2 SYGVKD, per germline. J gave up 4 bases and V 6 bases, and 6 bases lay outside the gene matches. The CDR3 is CAISLQGASTGELFF. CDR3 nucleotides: TGTGCCATCAGCCTACAGGGGGCGAGCACCGGGGAGCTGTTTTTT.

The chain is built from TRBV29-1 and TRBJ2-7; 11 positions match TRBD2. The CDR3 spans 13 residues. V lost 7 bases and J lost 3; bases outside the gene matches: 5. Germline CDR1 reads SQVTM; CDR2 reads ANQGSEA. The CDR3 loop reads CSAAGLADYEQYF. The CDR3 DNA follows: TGCAGCGCCGCGGGACTAGCGGACTACGAGCAGTACTTC.

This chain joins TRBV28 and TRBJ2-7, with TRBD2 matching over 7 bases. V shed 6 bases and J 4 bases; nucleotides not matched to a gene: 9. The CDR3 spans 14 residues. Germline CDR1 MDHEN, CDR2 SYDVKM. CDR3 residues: CASSLRWGGYEQYF. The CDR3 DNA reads TGTGCCAGCAGCCTCCGTTGGGGGGGGTACGAGCAGTACTTC. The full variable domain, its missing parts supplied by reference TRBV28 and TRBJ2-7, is DVKVTQSSRYLVKRTGEKVFLECVQDMDHENMFWYRQDPGLGLRLIYFSYDVKMKEKGDIPEGYSVSREKKERFSLILESASTNQTSMYLCASSLRWGGYEQYFGPGTRLTVT.

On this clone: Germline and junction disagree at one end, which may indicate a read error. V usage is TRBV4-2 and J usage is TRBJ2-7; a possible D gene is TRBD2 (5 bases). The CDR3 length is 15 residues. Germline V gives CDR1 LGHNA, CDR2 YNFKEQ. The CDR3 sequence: CASSQDLLGFYERDF. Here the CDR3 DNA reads TGTGCCAGCAGCCAAGATCTGTTAGGCTTCTACGAGAGGGACTTC.

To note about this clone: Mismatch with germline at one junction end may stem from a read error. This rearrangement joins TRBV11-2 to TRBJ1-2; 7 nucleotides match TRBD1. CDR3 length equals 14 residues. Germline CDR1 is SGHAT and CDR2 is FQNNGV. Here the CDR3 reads CASSLEGQVSGYTF. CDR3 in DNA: TGTGCCAGCAGCCTAGAAGGACAGGTCAGCGGCTACACCTTC. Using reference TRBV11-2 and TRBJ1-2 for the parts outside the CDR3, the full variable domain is EAGVAQSPRYKIIEKRQSVAFWCNPISGHATLYWYQQILGQGPKLLIQFQNNGVVDDSQLPKDRFSAERLKGVDSTLKIQPAKLEDSAVYLCASSLEGQVSGYTFGSGTRLTVV.

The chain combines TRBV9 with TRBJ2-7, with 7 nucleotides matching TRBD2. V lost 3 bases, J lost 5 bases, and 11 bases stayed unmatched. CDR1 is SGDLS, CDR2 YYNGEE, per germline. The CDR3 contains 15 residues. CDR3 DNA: TGTGCCAGCAGCGCCCGGGGGGACCTATTAGACGAGCAGTACTTC. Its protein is CASSARGDLLDEQYF.

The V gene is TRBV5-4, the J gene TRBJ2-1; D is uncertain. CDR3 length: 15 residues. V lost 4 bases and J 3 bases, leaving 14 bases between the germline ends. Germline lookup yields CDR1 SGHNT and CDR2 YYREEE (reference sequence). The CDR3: CASSPPETHYNEQFF. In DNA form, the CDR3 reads TGTGCCAGCAGCCCCCCGGAGACTCACTACAATGAGCAGTTCTTC.

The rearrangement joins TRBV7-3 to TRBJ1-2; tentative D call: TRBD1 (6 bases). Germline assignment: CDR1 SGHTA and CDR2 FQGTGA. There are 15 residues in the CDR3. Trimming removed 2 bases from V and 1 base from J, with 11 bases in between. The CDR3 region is CASSLQQGGNYGYTF. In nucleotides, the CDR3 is TGTGCCAGCAGCTTACAACAGGGTGGTAACTATGGCTACACCTTC.

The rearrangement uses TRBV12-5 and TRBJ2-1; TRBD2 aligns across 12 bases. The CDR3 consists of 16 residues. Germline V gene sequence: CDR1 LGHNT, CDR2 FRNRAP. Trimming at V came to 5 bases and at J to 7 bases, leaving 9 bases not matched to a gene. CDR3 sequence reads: CASGTTGTSGWNEQFF. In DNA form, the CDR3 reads TGTGCTAGTGGTACCACCGGGACTAGCGGGTGGAATGAGCAGTTCTTC.

CDR3 loop: CASSFGGYEQYF. The CDR3 nucleotides read TGTGCCAGCAGCTTTGGCGGGTACGAGCAGTACTTC. The rearrangement uses TRBV11-2 and TRBJ2-7; D possibly corresponds to TRBD2 (5 bases). CDR1 SGHAT and CDR2 FQNNGV come from the germline V gene. The germline V and J ends were trimmed by 3 bases and 4 bases, with 7 bases remaining between them. This CDR3 comprises 12 residues.

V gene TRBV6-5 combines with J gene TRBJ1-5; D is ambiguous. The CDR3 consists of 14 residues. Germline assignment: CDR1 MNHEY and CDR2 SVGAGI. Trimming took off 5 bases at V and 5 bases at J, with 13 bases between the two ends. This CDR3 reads CASSPRRMDQPQHF. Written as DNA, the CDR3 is TGTGCCAGCAGTCCCCGGAGGATGGATCAGCCCCAGCATTTT.

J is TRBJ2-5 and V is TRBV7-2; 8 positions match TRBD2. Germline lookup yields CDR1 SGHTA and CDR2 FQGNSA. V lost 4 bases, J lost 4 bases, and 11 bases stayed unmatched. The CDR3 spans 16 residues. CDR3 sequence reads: CASSSPVPGGAETQYF. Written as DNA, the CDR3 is TGTGCCAGCAGCTCCCCAGTCCCCGGGGGGGCAGAGACCCAGTACTTC.

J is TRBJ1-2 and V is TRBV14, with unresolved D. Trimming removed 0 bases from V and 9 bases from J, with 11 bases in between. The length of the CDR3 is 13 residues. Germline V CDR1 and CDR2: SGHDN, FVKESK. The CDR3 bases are TGTGCCAGCAGCCAAGATATGGGCGCACGCTACACCTTC. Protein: CASSQDMGARYTF.

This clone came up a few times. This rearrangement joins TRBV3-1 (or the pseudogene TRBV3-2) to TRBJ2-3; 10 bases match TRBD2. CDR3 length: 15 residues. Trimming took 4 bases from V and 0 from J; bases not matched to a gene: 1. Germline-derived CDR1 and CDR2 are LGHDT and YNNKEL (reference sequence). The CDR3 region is CASSPTSGSTDTQYF. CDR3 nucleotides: TGTGCCAGCAGCCCGACTAGCGGGAGCACAGATACGCAGTATTTT.

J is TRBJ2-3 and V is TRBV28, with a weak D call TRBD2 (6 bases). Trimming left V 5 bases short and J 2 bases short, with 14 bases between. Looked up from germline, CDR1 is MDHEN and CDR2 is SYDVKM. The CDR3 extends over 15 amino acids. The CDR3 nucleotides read TGTGCCAGCAGTCCCTTAGCGGATTTCACAGATACGCAGTATTTT. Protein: CASSPLADFTDTQYF.

CDR3 nucleotide sequence: TGCAGCGTTACTGACACCAACACCGGGGAGCTGTTTTTT. Its protein product is CSVTDTNTGELFF. The chain has TRBV29-1 and TRBJ2-2; D remains unclear. Germline V gives CDR1 SQVTM, CDR2 ANQGSEA. Trimming took off 5 bases at V and 2 bases at J, with 9 bases between the two ends. This CDR3 contains 13 residues.

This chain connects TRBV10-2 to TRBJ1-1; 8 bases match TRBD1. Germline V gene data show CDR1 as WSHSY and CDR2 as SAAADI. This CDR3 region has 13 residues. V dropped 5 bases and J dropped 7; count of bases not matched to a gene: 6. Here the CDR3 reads CASSPGQVVEAFF. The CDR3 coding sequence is TGCGCCAGCAGTCCGGGACAGGTTGTTGAAGCTTTCTTT.

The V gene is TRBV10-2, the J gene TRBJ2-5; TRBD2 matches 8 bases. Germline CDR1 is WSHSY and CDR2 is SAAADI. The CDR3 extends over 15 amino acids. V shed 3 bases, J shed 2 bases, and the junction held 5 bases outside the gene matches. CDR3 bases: TGCGCCAGCAGTGAAACTAGCGGACGACAAGAGACCCAGTACTTC. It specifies CASSETSGRQETQYF.

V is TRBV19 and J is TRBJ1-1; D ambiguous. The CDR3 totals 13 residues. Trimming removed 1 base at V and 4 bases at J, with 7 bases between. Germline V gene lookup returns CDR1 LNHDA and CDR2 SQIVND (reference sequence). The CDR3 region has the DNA TGTGCCAGTAGTATAGGCAGGCTCACTGAAGCTTTCTTT. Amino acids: CASSIGRLTEAFF.

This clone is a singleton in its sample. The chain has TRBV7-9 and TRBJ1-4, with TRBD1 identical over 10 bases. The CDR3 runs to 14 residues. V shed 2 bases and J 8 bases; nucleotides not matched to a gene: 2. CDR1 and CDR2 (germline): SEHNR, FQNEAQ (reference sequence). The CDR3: CASSLPDRGEKLFF. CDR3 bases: TGTGCCAGCAGCTTACCGGACAGGGGGGAAAAACTGTTTTTT.